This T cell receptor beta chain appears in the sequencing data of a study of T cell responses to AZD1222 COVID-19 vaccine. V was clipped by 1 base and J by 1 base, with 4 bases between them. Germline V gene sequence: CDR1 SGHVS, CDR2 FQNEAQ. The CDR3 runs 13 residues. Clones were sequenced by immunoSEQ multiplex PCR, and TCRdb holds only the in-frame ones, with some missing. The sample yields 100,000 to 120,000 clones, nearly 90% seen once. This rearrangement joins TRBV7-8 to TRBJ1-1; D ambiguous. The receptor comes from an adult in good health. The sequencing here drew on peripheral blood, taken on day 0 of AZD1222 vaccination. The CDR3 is CASSLGENTEAFF. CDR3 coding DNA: TGTGCCAGCAGCTTAGGGGAGAACACTGAAGCTTTCTTT.